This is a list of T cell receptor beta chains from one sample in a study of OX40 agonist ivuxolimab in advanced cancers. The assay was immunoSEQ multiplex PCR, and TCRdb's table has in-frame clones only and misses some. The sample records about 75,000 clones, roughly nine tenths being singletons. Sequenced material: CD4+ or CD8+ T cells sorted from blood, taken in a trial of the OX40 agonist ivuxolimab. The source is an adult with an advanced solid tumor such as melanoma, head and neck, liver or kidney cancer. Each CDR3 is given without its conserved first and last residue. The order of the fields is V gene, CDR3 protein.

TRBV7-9 ASSLGQVLASTDTQY
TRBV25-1 ASPKGLAGGGANEQF
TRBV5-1 ASSLDRVNTEAF
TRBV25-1 ASSGPGALRAF
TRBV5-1 ASSLGQGRNEQF
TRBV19 ASSMSTGSQPQH
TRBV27 ASSLTRDRVVSYEQY
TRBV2 ASRRTGSYEQY
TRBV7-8 ASSLGAFGGAGNTIY
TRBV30 AWSVPGSGYT
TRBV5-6 ASSFGVTTDTQY
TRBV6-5 ASSYTIREKLF
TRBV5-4 ASGSQQGGTGELF
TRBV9 ASGFGSTDTQY
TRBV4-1 ASSQGYGGNTIY
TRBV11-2 ASSGGSYEQY
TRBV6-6 ASSFGLAGSHEQY
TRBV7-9 ASSLVRTSYEQY
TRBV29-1 SVADTVVHGYT
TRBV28 ASDGANEKLF
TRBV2 ASSGQGDEQY
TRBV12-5 ASGLGGGNQPQH
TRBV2 ASSDGGGQPQH
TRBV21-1 ASSKGTSGSSYEQY
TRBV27 ASSLRVKGTEAF
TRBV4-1 ASSQAWGLDEKLF
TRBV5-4 ASSLSSVRRGYNEQF
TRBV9 ASSARGGALGGTSTDTQY
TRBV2 ASGDNEQF
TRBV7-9 ASSLGGGGNTIY
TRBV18 ASSSGTANTGELF
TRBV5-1 ASSLQENTEAF
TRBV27 ASSWRSPRTNEQF
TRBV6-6 ASRPSLESGELF
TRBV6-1 ASRTTGREKLF
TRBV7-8 ASSPRGAGGLYEQY
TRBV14 ASSRYANGRHDTQY
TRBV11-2 ASSLYPGGETQY
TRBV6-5 ASSGLSEQY
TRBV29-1 SVGKTGMNEQY
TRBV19 ASSPTGTNSGANVLT
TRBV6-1 ASSRVNEQF
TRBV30 AWSVGARGSSGNTIY
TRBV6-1 ASSENRGEQY
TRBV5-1 ASSRTGGNTGELF
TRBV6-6 ASSSRGQDEKLF
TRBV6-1 ASSEDLRGGFKTQY
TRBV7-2 ASSSMVHDRGLLTEAF
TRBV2 ATAPNRGPRYEQY
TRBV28 ASSLVVGGNTIY